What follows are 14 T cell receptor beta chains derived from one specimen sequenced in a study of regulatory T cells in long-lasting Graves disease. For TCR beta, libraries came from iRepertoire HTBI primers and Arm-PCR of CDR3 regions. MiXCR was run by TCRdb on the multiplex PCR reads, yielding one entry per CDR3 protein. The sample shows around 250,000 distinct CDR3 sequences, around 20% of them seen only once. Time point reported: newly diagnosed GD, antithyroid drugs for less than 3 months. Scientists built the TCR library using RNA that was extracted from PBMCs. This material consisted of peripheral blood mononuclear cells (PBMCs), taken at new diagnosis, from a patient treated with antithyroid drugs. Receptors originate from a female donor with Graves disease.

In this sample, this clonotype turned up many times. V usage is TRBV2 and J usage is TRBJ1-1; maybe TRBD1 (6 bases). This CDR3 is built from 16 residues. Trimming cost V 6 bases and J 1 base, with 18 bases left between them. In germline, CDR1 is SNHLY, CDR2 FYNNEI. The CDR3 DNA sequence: TGTGCCAGCAGGGGAGCTGCGGACAGCCAGAACACTGAAGCTTTCTTT. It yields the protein CASRGAADSQNTEAFF.

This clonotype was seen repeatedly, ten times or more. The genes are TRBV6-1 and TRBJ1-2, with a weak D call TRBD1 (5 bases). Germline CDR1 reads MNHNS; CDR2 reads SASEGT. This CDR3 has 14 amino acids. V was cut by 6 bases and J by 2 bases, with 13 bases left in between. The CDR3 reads CASRAGGRNYGYTF. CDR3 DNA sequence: TGTGCCAGCAGGGCCGGGGGAAGGAACTATGGCTACACCTTC.

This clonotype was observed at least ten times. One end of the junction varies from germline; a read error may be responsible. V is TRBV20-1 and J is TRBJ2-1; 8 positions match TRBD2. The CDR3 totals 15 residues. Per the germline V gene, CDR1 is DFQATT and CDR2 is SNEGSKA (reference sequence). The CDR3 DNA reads TGCAGTGCTGGAGATCATCGGGGGGGCAGAGATGAGCAGTTCTTC. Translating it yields CSAGDHRGGRDEQFF.

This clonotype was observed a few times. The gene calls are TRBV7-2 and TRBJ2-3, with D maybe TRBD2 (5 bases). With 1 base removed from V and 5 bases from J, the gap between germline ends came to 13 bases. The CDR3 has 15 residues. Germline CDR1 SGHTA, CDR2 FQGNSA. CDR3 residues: CASSLDGSGGDTQYF. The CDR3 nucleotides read TGTGCCAGCAGCTTAGACGGAAGCGGTGGAGATACGCAGTATTTT.

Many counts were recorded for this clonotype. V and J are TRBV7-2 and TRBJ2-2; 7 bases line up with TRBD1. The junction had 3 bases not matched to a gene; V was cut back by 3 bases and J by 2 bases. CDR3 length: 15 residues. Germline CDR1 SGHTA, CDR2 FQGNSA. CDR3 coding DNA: TGTGCCAGCAGCTTCCGGGACAGAAACACCGGGGAGCTGTTTTTT. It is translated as CASSFRDRNTGELFF.

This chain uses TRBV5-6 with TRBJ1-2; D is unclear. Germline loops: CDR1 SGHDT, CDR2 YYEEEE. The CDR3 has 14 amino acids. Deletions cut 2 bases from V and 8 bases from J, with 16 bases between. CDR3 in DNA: TGTGCCAGCAGCTTATCGCAGCCACAAAACGGCTACACCTTC. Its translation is CASSLSQPQNGYTF.

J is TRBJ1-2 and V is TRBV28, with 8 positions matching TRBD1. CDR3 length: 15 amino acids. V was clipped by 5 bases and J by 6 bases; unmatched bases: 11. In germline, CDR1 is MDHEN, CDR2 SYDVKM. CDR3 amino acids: CASSLLDRGEDGYTF. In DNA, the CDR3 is TGTGCCAGCAGTCTCCTCGACAGGGGAGAGGATGGCTACACCTTC.

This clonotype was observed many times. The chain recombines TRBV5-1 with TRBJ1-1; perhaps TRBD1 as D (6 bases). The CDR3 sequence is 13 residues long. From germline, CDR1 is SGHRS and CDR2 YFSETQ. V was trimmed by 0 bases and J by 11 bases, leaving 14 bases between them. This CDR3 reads CASSLEVGARAFF. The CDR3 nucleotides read TGCGCCAGCAGCTTGGAGGTGGGGGCGAGGGCTTTCTTT.

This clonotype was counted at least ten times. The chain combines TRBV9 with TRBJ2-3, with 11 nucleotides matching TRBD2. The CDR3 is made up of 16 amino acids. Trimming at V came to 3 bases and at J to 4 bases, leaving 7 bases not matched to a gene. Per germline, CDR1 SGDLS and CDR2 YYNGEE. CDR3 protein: CASSAVAGGLADTQYF. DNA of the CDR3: TGTGCCAGCAGCGCTGTAGCGGGGGGGCTTGCAGATACGCAGTATTTT.

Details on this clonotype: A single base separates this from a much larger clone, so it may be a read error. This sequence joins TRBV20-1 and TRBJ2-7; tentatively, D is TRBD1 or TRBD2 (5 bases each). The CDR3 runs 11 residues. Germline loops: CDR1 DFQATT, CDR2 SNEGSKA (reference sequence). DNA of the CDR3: TGCAGTGCTGGGACGACGTTCGGGGTTCACTTC. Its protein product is CSAGTTFGVHF.

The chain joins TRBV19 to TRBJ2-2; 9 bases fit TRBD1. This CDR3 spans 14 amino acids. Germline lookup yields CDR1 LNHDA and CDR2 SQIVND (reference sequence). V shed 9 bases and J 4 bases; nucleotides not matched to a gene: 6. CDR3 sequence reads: CASAGQGATGELFF. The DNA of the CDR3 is TGTGCCAGCGCGGGACAGGGTGCCACCGGGGAGCTGTTTTTT. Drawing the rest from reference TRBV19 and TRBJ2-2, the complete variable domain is DGGITQSPKYLFRKEGQNVTLSCEQNLNHDAMYWYRQDPGQGLRLIYYSQIVNDFQKGDIAEGYSVSREKKESFPLTVTSAQKNPTAFYLCASAGQGATGELFFGEGSRLTVL.

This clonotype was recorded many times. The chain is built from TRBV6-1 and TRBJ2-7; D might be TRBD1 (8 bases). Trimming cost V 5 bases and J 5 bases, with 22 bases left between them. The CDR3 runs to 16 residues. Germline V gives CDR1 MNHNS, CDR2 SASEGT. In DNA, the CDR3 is TGTGCCAGCAGTAGCCTAAGGACAGGGAGGGGGAACGAGCAGTACTTC. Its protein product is CASSSLRTGRGNEQYF.

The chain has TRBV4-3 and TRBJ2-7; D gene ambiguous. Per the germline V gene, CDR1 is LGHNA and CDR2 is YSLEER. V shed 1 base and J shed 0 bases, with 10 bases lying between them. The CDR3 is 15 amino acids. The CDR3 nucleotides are TGCGCCAGCAGCCAAGTGTTCAGTTCCTCCTACGAGCAGTACTTC. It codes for CASSQVFSSSYEQYF.

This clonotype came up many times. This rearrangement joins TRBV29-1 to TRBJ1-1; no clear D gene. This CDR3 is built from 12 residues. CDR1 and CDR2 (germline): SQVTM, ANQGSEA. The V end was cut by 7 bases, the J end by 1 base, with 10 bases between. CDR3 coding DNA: TGCAGCGCACAAGGGCCGAACACTGAAGCTTTCTTT. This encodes CSAQGPNTEAFF.